The present TCR beta chain was sequenced within a study of Ad26.COV2.S vaccination and SARS-CoV-2 variants. From germline, CDR1 is MNHEY and CDR2 SVGAGI. Trimming stripped 1 base from V and 5 bases from J, with 17 bases between. The CDR3 is made up of 16 amino acids. Documented treatment: some 20 received Ad26.COV2.S at low or high dose, single or two shots; five or six received placebo; per-sample allocation not given. Specimen acquisition occurred on day 63 following the initial vaccine or placebo injection. Repertoires were generated with immunoSEQ multiplex PCR, while TCRdb's copy carries only in-frame clones and drops some. The sample includes some 390,000 clones, approximately 86% of them seen just once.

This material consisted of peripheral blood, taken in a trial of Ad26.COV2.S vaccine versus placebo. The TCR comes from a person between 18 and 59 years old who received the Ad26.COV2.S COVID-19 vaccine or a placebo. This sequence joins TRBV6-5 and TRBJ1-1; D unresolved. CDR3 region: CASSYFLSGSGTEAFF. CDR3 nucleotides: TGTGCCAGCAGTTACTTTCTATCCGGCTCGGGGACTGAAGCTTTCTTT.